Below are 21 T cell receptor beta chains sequenced from a single sample in a study of cytomegalovirus exposure and HLA in healthy donors. PCR used 60 Vbeta primers and 13 Jbeta primers. The assay was immunoSEQ multiplex PCR, and TCRdb's table has in-frame clones only and misses some. The sample lists 200,000 or so clones, 65% to 85% occurring once. Specimen: PBMCs. The source is a boy aged 2 to 9 in good health and CMV-seronegative.

This clone came up a few times. This sequence joins TRBV4-3 and TRBJ2-7, with TRBD2 as a possible D gene (5 bases). V lost 5 bases and J lost 5, with 13 bases in between. CDR1 and CDR2 from the germline V gene are LGHNA and YSLEER. This CDR3 region has 13 residues. CDR3 nucleotide sequence: TGCGCCAGCAGCTCCCAACTAGACCACGAGCAGTACTTC. Translating gives CASSSQLDHEQYF.

The genes are TRBV6-6 and TRBJ1-4, with a tentative D call TRBD1 (5 bases). Trimming cost V 4 bases and J 5 bases, with 14 bases left between them. CDR3 length: 15 amino acids. CDR1 is MNHNY, CDR2 SVGAGI, per germline (reference sequence). The CDR3 here is CASSSTAGPNEKLFF. CDR3 coding DNA: TGTGCCAGCAGTTCGACAGCAGGACCGAATGAAAAACTGTTTTTT.

The chain carries TRBV7-2 and TRBJ2-1; 7 bases are shared with TRBD2. J was trimmed by 4 bases and V by 5 bases; bases with no gene match: 8. The V gene's germline CDR1 is SGHTA and CDR2 FQGNSA. This CDR3 region has 15 residues. The CDR3 sequence is CASSPRAGVYNEQFF. DNA of the CDR3: TGTGCCAGCAGCCCACGTGCGGGGGTTTACAATGAGCAGTTCTTC.

The chain links TRBV7-9 to TRBJ2-3; TRBD2 aligns across 14 bases. J lost 8 bases, V lost 4 bases, and 5 bases had no gene match. Per germline, CDR1 SEHNR and CDR2 FQNEAQ (reference sequence). The CDR3 runs 15 residues. Written as DNA, the CDR3 is TGTGCCAGCAGCTCCGGACTAGCGGGGGGCGGTACGCAGTATTTT. Translated: CASSSGLAGGGTQYF. The full variable domain, in which reference TRBV7-9 and TRBJ2-3 provide the parts outside the CDR3, is DTGVSQNPRHKITKRGQNVTFRCDPISEHNRLYWYRQTLGQGPEFLTYFQNEAQLEKSRLLSDRFSAERPKGSFSTLEIQRTEQGDSAMYLCASSSGLAGGGTQYFGPGTRLTVL.

The chain couples TRBV7-2 to TRBJ2-7, with D possibly matching TRBD1 (6 bases). Trimming stripped 4 bases from V and 0 bases from J, with 16 bases between. The CDR3 loop spans 16 amino acids. Germline CDR1 and CDR2: SGHTA and FQGNSA. The CDR3 spells CASSSQWTVPSYEQYF. In DNA, the CDR3 is TGTGCCAGCAGCTCTCAATGGACAGTCCCCTCCTACGAGCAGTACTTC.

The chain recombines TRBV4-3 with TRBJ1-2; 7 nucleotides match TRBD1. This CDR3 is 18 amino acids long. V lost 0 bases, J lost 4 bases, and 14 bases stayed unmatched. Germline CDR1 is LGHNA and CDR2 is YSLEER. In DNA form, the CDR3 reads TGCGCCAGCAGCCAAGACCCCCCGGACAGGCTCCTACTCTATGGCTACACCTTC. It encodes CASSQDPPDRLLLYGYTF.

V is TRBV6-1 and J is TRBJ1-1; D perhaps matches TRBD1 (6 bases). Trimming took 4 bases from V and 4 from J, leaving 7 bases between them. CDR3 length equals 12 residues. CDR1 is MNHNS, CDR2 SASEGT, per germline. Here the CDR3 DNA reads TGTGCCAGCAGTGTACAGGGCACTGAAGCTTTCTTT. Amino acid sequence: CASSVQGTEAFF.

The chain combines TRBV30 with TRBJ2-2, with D perhaps matching TRBD1 (5 bases). CDR1 GTSNPN and CDR2 SVGIG come from the germline V gene (reference sequence). The CDR3 has 16 residues. Trimming removed 3 bases from V and 7 bases from J, with 21 bases in between. The CDR3, as DNA: TGTGCCTGGAGGCATTCAGGGCGCAAACTCGGCGGGGAGCTGTTTTTT. As protein: CAWRHSGRKLGGELFF.

The rearrangement links TRBV2 to TRBJ2-7; TRBD2 might be the D (5 bases). Trimming cost V 11 bases and J 4 bases, with 15 bases left between them. The germline V gene has CDR1 SNHLY and CDR2 FYNNEI. This CDR3 is 12 amino acids long. CDR3 protein: CAGGQTKYEQYF. The CDR3 nucleotides are TGTGCCGGCGGGCAAACCAAGTACGAGCAGTACTTC.

Concerning this clone itself: At one of its ends the junction is not consistent with the germline gene, which may arise from a read error. The CDR3, as DNA: TGTGCCAGCCTCCCCCAGGGGGCGAACGCTGAAGCTTTCTTT. Its protein product is CASLPQGANAEAFF. The genes are TRBV5-4 and TRBJ1-1, with 8 bases that match TRBD1. The germline V gene encodes CDR1 SGHNT and CDR2 YYREEE (reference sequence). The CDR3 is made up of 14 amino acids.

The rearrangement links TRBV6-5 to TRBJ1-2; the match to TRBD1 covers 8 bases. The V gene end was trimmed by 6 bases and the J gene end by 7 bases; junction bases not matched to a gene: 13. Germline V gives CDR1 MNHEY, CDR2 SVGAGI. The CDR3 loop spans 15 amino acids. The CDR3, as DNA: TGTGCCAGCAGACACCCGGACAGGGCGGCCTTTGGCTACACCTTC. It codes for CASRHPDRAAFGYTF.

V gene TRBV4-3 combines with J gene TRBJ1-1; 8 nucleotides align to TRBD1. The length of the CDR3 is 21 residues. Germline-derived CDR1 and CDR2 are LGHNA and YSLEER. After removal of 0 bases from V and 2 bases from J, the junction contained 20 bases not matched to a gene. The CDR3 nucleotides are TGCGCCAGCAGCCAAGATCGGGCGTACGTTGCAGGGGGCCGAAGCAACACTGAAGCTTTCTTT. Encoded protein: CASSQDRAYVAGGRSNTEAFF.

Only a few counts were recorded for this clone. This sequence joins TRBV6-1 and TRBJ2-1; 9 bases match TRBD2. Germline V gene lookup returns CDR1 MNHNS and CDR2 SASEGT. The CDR3 length is 17 residues. Trimming took 0 bases from V and 10 from J; bases not matched to a gene: 13. CDR3 protein: CASSEARGRGGLMEQFF. The CDR3 bases are TGTGCCAGCAGTGAAGCGCGTGGGCGGGGGGGGTTAATGGAGCAGTTCTTC.

The table lists this clone with a count of one. CDR3 sequence (DNA): TGTGCCAGTAGTATGTACGGATCGGGGGACTATGGCTACACCTTC. Encoded protein: CASSMYGSGDYGYTF. The rearrangement links TRBV19 to TRBJ1-2; TRBD1 might be the D (5 bases). The CDR3 is 15 amino acids. Trimming removed 3 bases at V and 3 bases at J, with 14 bases between. Germline values: CDR1 LNHDA, CDR2 SQIVND (reference sequence).

This clone came up once. One end of the junction does not line up with germline, which may come from a read error. The chain has TRBV2 and TRBJ1-2, with TRBD1 matching 10 bases. Germline values: CDR1 SNHLY, CDR2 FYNNEI. CDR3 length equals 13 residues. CDR3 coding DNA: TGTGTCAGCAGCCGGACAGGGGGAAATGGCTACACCTTC. Its protein is CVSSRTGGNGYTF.

This chain joins TRBV7-2 and TRBJ1-1; 7 bases match TRBD1. This CDR3 spans 14 amino acids. The V and J ends lost 4 bases and 3 bases, in that order; junction bases with no gene match: 5. Germline loops: CDR1 SGHTA, CDR2 FQGNSA. The CDR3 coding sequence is TGTGCCAGCAGCTCCACAGGGGACCACACTGAAGCTTTCTTT. This encodes CASSSTGDHTEAFF. The full variable domain, rest sourced from reference TRBV7-2 and TRBJ1-1, is GAGVSQSPSNKVTEKGKDVELRCDPISGHTALYWYRQSLGQGLEFLIYFQGNSAPDKSGLPSDRFSAERTGGSVSTLTIQRTQQEDSAVYLCASSSTGDHTEAFFGQGTRLTVV.

The genes are TRBV5-4 and TRBJ1-1, with D possibly TRBD1 on 5 matching bases. Between the trimmed V and J ends, which lost 4 bases and 3 bases, there was a span of 16 bases. Germline loops: CDR1 SGHNT, CDR2 YYREEE (reference sequence). This CDR3 contains 15 residues. CDR3 protein: CASSLGGTGDTEAFF. DNA of the CDR3: TGTGCCAGCAGCCTGGGCGGGACGGGGGACACTGAAGCTTTCTTT.

Only one count was recorded for this clone. The V call is TRBV30, the J call TRBJ1-5, with 11 bases that match TRBD1. This CDR3 region has 17 residues. Germline lookup yields CDR1 GTSNPN and CDR2 SVGIG (reference sequence). V was clipped by 1 base and J by 6 bases; unmatched bases: 11. The CDR3 DNA follows: TGTGCCTGGAGTGGGACAGGGGGCAAATCGGAGGTTCAGCCCCAGCATTTT. It codes for CAWSGTGGKSEVQPQHF.

The chain joins TRBV5-1 to TRBJ2-7, with 9 positions matching TRBD1. The CDR3 length is 14 residues. The trim removed 3 bases at V and 3 bases at J, leaving 4 bases unmatched. The germline gives CDR1 SGHRS, CDR2 YFSETQ. The CDR3 DNA reads as TGCGCCAGCAGCTCTTGGGACAGGGACTACGAGCAGTACTTC. This codes for CASSSWDRDYEQYF.

The CDR3 loop reads CASSSAGATNEKLFF. The CDR3 DNA sequence: TGTGCCAGCAGTTCTGCAGGGGCAACTAATGAAAAACTGTTTTTT. V is TRBV27 and J is TRBJ1-4; weak D call: TRBD1 (6 bases). The CDR3 is 15 residues long. Trimming took 4 bases from V and 0 from J, leaving 9 bases between them. CDR1 is MNHEY and CDR2 is SMNVEV in the germline V gene (reference sequence).

The chain links TRBV6-1 to TRBJ1-6; D gene unclear. Germline V gene lookup returns CDR1 MNHNS and CDR2 SASEGT. CDR3 size: 16 residues. Trimming cost V 4 bases and J 7 bases, with 17 bases left between them. CDR3: CASSARRTSWNSPLHF. The CDR3 region has the DNA TGTGCCAGCAGTGCCAGGAGGACTTCGTGGAATTCACCCCTCCACTTT.